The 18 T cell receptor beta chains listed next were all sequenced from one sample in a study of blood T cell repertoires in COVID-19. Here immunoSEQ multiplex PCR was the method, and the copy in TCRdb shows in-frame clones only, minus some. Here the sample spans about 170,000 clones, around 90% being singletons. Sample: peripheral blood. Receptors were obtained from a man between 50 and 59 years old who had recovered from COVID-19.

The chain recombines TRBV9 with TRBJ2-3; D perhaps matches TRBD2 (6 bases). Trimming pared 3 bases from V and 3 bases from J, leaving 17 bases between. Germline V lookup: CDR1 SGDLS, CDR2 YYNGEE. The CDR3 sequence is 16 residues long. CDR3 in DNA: TGTGCCAGCAGCGGCGGGGAGCGGGTACGGACAGATACGCAGTATTTT. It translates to CASSGGERVRTDTQYF.

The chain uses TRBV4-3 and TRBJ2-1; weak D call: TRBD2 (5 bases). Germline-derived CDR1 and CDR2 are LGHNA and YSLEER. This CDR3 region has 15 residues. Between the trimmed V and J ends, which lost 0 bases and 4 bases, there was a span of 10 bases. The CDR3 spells CASSQDAGIYNEQFF. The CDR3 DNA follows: TGCGCCAGCAGCCAAGATGCGGGCATATACAATGAGCAGTTCTTC.

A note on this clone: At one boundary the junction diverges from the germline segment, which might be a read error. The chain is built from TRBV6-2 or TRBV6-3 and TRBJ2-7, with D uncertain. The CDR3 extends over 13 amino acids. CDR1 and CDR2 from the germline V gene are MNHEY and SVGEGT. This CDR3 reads CASSYLSQAKSEF. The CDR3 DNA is TGTGCCAGCAGTTACTTGAGTCAGGCCAAGTCGGAATTC.

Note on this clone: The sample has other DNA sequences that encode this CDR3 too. Here the CDR3 DNA reads TGTGCCAGTAGCGGGTCCACAGATACGCAGTATTTT. Translating it yields CASSGSTDTQYF. The rearrangement joins TRBV19 to TRBJ2-3; D call uncertain. V was shortened by 6 bases and J by 2 bases, with 6 bases between the two germline ends. This CDR3 has 12 amino acids. Per germline, CDR1 LNHDA and CDR2 SQIVND (reference sequence).

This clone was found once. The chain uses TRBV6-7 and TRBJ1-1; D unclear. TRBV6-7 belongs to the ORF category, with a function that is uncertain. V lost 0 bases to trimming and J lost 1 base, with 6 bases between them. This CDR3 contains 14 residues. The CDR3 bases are TGTGCCAGCAGTTACTCGTTTAAGAACACTGAAGCTTTCTTT. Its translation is CASSYSFKNTEAFF.

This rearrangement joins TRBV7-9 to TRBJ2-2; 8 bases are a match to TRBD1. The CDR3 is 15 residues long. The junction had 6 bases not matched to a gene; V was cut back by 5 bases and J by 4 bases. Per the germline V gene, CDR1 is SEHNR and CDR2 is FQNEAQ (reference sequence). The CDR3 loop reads CASSDRTGTTGELFF. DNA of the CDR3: TGTGCCAGCAGCGACCGGACAGGGACCACCGGGGAGCTGTTTTTT.

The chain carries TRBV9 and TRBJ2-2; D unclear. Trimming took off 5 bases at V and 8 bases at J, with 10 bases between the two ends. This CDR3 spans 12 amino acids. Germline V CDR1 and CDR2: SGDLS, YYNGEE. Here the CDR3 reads CASRNYAGELFF. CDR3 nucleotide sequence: TGTGCCAGCAGAAACTACGCTGGGGAGCTGTTTTTT.

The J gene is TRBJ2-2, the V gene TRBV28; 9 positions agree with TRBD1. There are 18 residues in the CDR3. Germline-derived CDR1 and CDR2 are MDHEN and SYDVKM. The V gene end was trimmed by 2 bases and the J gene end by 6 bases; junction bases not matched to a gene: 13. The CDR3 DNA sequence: TGTGCCAGCAGTTTAACGGGACAGGGTTTAGCGGCGGCCGGGGAGCTGTTTTTT. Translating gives CASSLTGQGLAAAGELFF.

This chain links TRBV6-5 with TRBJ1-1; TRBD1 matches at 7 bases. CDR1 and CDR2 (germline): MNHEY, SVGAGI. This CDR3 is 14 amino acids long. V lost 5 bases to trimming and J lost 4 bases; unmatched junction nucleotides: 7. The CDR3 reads CASSPGGRSTEAFF. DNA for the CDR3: TGTGCCAGCAGTCCAGGGGGAAGGTCCACTGAAGCTTTCTTT.

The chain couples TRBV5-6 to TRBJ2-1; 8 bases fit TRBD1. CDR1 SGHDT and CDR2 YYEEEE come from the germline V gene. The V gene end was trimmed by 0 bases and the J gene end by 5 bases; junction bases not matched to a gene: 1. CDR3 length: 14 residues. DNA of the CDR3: TGTGCCAGCAGCTTGGGGGACAGGCACAATGAGCAGTTCTTC. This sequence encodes CASSLGDRHNEQFF.

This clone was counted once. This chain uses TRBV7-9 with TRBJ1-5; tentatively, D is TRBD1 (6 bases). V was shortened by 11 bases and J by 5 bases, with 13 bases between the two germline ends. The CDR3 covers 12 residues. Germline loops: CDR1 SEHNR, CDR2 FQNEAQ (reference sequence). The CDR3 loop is CARQGSYQPQHF. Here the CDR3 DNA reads TGTGCCCGTCAGGGGTCCTATCAGCCCCAGCATTTT.

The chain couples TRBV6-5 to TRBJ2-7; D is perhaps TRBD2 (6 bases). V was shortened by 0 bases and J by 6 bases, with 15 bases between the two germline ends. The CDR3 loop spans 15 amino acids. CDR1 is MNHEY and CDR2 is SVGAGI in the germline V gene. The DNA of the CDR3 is TGTGCCAGCAGTTACTCGGGGGGTGGGGATCTCGAGCAGTACTTC. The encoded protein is CASSYSGGGDLEQYF.

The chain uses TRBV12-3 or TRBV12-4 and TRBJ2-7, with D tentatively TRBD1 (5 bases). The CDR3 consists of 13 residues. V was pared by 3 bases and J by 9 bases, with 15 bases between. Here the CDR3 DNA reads TGTGCCAGCAGTTTTGACAGTCCCCCGGGGCAGTACTTC. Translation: CASSFDSPPGQYF.

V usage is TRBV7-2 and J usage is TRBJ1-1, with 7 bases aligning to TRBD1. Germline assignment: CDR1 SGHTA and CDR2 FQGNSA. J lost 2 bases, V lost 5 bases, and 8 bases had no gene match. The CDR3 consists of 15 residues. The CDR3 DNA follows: TGTGCCAGCAGCCCAAAGGGACAGCGTAACACTGAAGCTTTCTTT. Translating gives CASSPKGQRNTEAFF.

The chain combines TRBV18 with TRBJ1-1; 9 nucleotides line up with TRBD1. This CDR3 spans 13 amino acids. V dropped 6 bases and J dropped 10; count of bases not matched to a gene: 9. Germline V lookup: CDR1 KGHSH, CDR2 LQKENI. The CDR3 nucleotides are TGTGCCAGCTCCGGCGGGACAGGGATATCAGCTTTCTTT. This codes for CASSGGTGISAFF.

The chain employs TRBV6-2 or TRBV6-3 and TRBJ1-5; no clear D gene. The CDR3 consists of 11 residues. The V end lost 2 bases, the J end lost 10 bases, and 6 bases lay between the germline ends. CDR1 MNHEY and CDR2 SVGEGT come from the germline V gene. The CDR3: CASSYGGPQHF. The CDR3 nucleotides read TGTGCCAGCAGTTACGGAGGCCCCCAGCATTTT.

The DNA for the CDR3 is TGTGCCAGCAGTCAGAGGGGACAGGGTGACGAGCAGTACTTC. It is translated as CASSQRGQGDEQYF. The rearrangement uses TRBV27 and TRBJ2-7; 9 nucleotides line up with TRBD1. Trimming at V came to 5 bases and at J to 5 bases, leaving 7 bases not matched to a gene. Germline assignment: CDR1 MNHEY and CDR2 SMNVEV (reference sequence). The CDR3 has 14 residues.

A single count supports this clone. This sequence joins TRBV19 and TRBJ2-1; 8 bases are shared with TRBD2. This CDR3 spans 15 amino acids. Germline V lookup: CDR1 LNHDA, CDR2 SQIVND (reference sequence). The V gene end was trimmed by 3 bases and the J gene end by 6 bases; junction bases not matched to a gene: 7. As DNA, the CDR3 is TGTGCCAGTAGTATGGCAACTAGCGGCGGCAATGAGCAGTTCTTC. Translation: CASSMATSGGNEQFF.